These 21 T cell receptor beta chains originate from one sample sequenced in a study of blood T cell repertoires in COVID-19. The table came from immunoSEQ multiplex PCR; TCRdb's copy has only in-frame clones and leaves some out. Of around 130,000 clones in the sample, around 88% were seen once. Sequenced: PBMCs or T cells enriched from blood (not recorded which). These receptors were collected from a woman aged 50 to 60 who had recovered from COVID-19.

The J gene is TRBJ2-5, the V gene TRBV25-1; TRBD2 aligns across 10 bases. CDR1 and CDR2 from the germline V gene are MGHDK and SYGVNS. The CDR3 is made up of 17 amino acids. Trimming took 1 base from V and 5 from J; bases not matched to a gene: 10. The CDR3 nucleotides read TGTGCCAGCAGTGAATTAGTCCGGACTAGCGGAGGGGAGACCCAGTACTTC. This translates into CASSELVRTSGGETQYF.

V is TRBV5-1 and J is TRBJ2-7; maybe TRBD1 (5 bases). This CDR3 has 15 amino acids. V was trimmed by 4 bases and J by 1 base, leaving 15 bases between them. Germline V gene sequence: CDR1 SGHRS, CDR2 YFSETQ. CDR3 bases: TGCGCCAGCAGCCCGACCCTTGACAGTTCCTACGAGCAGTACTTC. Its protein is CASSPTLDSSYEQYF.

The V gene is TRBV6-5, the J gene TRBJ2-2; 7 nucleotides agree with TRBD1. The junction had 8 bases not matched to a gene; V was cut back by 6 bases and J by 4 bases. The germline CDR1 and CDR2 sequences are MNHEY and SVGAGI. This CDR3 is 15 amino acids long. DNA of the CDR3: TGTGCCAGCAGGTCCCCAGGGGGTTTCACCGGGGAGCTGTTTTTT. Protein product: CASRSPGGFTGELFF.

This chain connects TRBV10-3 to TRBJ2-7; perhaps TRBD1 as D (6 bases). Trimming shortened V by 0 bases and J by 5 bases, and 8 bases separated the two germline ends. This CDR3 is 13 amino acids long. In germline, CDR1 is ENHRY, CDR2 SYGVKD. The CDR3 loop is CAISESPGDEQYF. Written as DNA, the CDR3 is TGTGCCATCAGTGAGTCTCCAGGGGACGAGCAGTACTTC.

This clone was seen only once. V is TRBV7-9 and J is TRBJ1-4, with D unclear. The CDR3 length is 16 residues. Germline assignment: CDR1 SEHNR and CDR2 FQNEAQ (reference sequence). The V and J ends lost 1 base and 0 bases respectively, with 9 bases between them. CDR3 loop: CASSLDLQSTNEKLFF. DNA of the CDR3: TGTGCCAGCAGCTTAGACCTCCAGTCAACTAATGAAAAACTGTTTTTT.

V and J are TRBV7-9 and TRBJ1-1; D call uncertain. V lost 5 bases to trimming and J lost 3 bases, with 13 bases between them. This CDR3 has 14 amino acids. From germline, CDR1 is SEHNR and CDR2 FQNEAQ (reference sequence). This CDR3 is CASSLGKGYTEAFF. The CDR3 bases are TGTGCCAGCAGCCTCGGGAAAGGATACACTGAAGCTTTCTTT.

V gene TRBV5-1 combines with J gene TRBJ1-3; TRBD1 agrees at 9 bases. Germline V gene sequence: CDR1 SGHRS, CDR2 YFSETQ. With V trimmed by 0 bases and J by 0 bases, 4 bases remained unmatched. This CDR3 is built from 17 residues. The CDR3 here is CASSLVGTGLSGNTIYF. DNA for the CDR3: TGCGCCAGCAGCTTGGTAGGGACAGGGCTCTCTGGAAACACCATATATTTT.

V and J are TRBV4-3 and TRBJ1-1; no reliable D call. The germline CDR1 and CDR2 sequences are LGHNA and YSLEER. Trimming cost V 0 bases and J 2 bases, with 10 bases left between them. The CDR3 consists of 15 residues. CDR3 nucleotide sequence: TGCGCCAGCAGCCAAGATCGGGATTTCAACACTGAAGCTTTCTTT. Amino acids: CASSQDRDFNTEAFF.

The genes are TRBV19 and TRBJ2-7; a weak D match, TRBD2 (6 bases). The germline gives CDR1 LNHDA, CDR2 SQIVND (reference sequence). Trimming shortened V by 5 bases and J by 0 bases, and 11 bases separated the two germline ends. The CDR3 has 14 residues. The CDR3 is CASSSVGSSYEQYF. DNA of the CDR3: TGTGCCAGTAGTTCGGTCGGGAGCTCCTACGAGCAGTACTTC.

The chain links TRBV6-5 to TRBJ1-4; D perhaps matches TRBD1 (6 bases). The V end was cut by 6 bases, the J end by 2 bases, with 13 bases between. The germline V gene encodes CDR1 MNHEY and CDR2 SVGAGI. This CDR3 has 15 amino acids. CDR3 in amino acids: CASRWTAATNEKLFF. Written as DNA, the CDR3 is TGTGCCAGCAGATGGACAGCCGCGACTAATGAAAAACTGTTTTTT.

The genes are TRBV3-1 (or the pseudogene TRBV3-2) and TRBJ2-5, with D uncertain. CDR1 and CDR2 from the germline V gene are LGHDT and YNNKEL (reference sequence). With 1 base removed from V and 4 bases from J, the gap between germline ends came to 13 bases. This CDR3 is built from 15 residues. CDR3 nucleotide sequence: TGTGCCAGCAGCCAAGTTGACGGAGTCGGAGAGACCCAGTACTTC. It is translated as CASSQVDGVGETQYF.

This clone was seen a few times. J is TRBJ2-1 and V is TRBV19, with 9 bases fitting TRBD2. The V and J ends lost 3 bases and 5 bases, in that order; junction bases with no gene match: 11. The CDR3 consists of 17 residues. CDR1 is LNHDA and CDR2 is SQIVND in the germline V gene (reference sequence). CDR3 DNA: TGTGCCAGTAGTATCGGAATAGCGGGGGTAGCCCACAATGAGCAGTTCTTC. Encoded protein: CASSIGIAGVAHNEQFF.

The chain combines TRBV27 with TRBJ1-4, with 10 positions matching TRBD1. Germline CDR1 is MNHEY and CDR2 is SMNVEV (reference sequence). The V gene end was trimmed by 5 bases and the J gene end by 7 bases; junction bases not matched to a gene: 13. The CDR3 extends over 17 amino acids. CDR3 sequence: CASSTSFGQGGIEKLFF. CDR3 nucleotide sequence: TGTGCCAGCAGTACATCGTTTGGACAGGGGGGAATTGAAAAACTGTTTTTT.

The rearrangement uses TRBV28 and TRBJ1-1; D is uncertain. The germline CDR1 and CDR2 sequences are MDHEN and SYDVKM. This CDR3 has 12 residues. V gave up 3 bases and J gave up 6 bases, with 8 bases separating them. CDR3 in amino acids: CASSFMEAEAFF. In DNA, the CDR3 is TGTGCCAGCAGTTTCATGGAGGCTGAAGCTTTCTTT.

This chain joins TRBV11-3 and TRBJ2-3; no reliable D call. Germline lookup yields CDR1 SGHNT and CDR2 YENEEA. Trimming cost V 5 bases and J 1 base, with 13 bases left between them. The CDR3 runs 15 residues. The chain's CDR3 is CASSRVSYGTDTQYF. For the CDR3, the DNA is TGTGCCAGCAGCAGAGTAAGCTATGGCACAGATACGCAGTATTTT.

This sequence joins TRBV4-3 and TRBJ2-7; TRBD1 agrees at 7 bases. The CDR3 extends over 16 amino acids. V was pared by 2 bases and J by 1 base, with 8 bases of the junction left unmatched. Looked up from germline, CDR1 is LGHNA and CDR2 is YSLEER. CDR3: CASSQIFRDSSYEQYF. The CDR3 DNA reads as TGCGCCAGCAGCCAAATTTTCAGGGACAGTTCCTACGAGCAGTACTTC.

The chain recombines TRBV19 with TRBJ2-3, with a weak D call TRBD2 (7 bases). The CDR3 has 13 amino acids. The germline V gene encodes CDR1 LNHDA and CDR2 SQIVND (reference sequence). The germline V and J ends were trimmed by 7 bases and 4 bases, with 12 bases remaining between them. The CDR3 sequence is CASTRGGADTQYF. The CDR3 DNA reads as TGTGCCAGTACTAGGGGGGGGGCAGATACGCAGTATTTT.

The chain combines TRBV4-1 with TRBJ1-1, with 8 bases that match TRBD1. The CDR3 sequence is 16 residues long. Per the germline V gene, CDR1 is MGHRA and CDR2 is YSYEKL. V lost 0 bases and J lost 1; bases outside the gene matches: 4. In DNA, the CDR3 is TGCGCCAGCAGCCAAGAAACAGGGGGACCGAACACTGAAGCTTTCTTT. Residues: CASSQETGGPNTEAFF.

CDR3 bases: TGTGCCAGCACCAACGGGGGGCGGACTGAAGCTTTCTTT. This encodes CASTNGGRTEAFF. The rearrangement joins TRBV6-5 to TRBJ1-1, with TRBD1 as a possible D gene (6 bases). The CDR3 contains 13 residues. Germline lookup yields CDR1 MNHEY and CDR2 SVGAGI. V was shortened by 7 bases and J by 5 bases, with 14 bases between the two germline ends.

The V and J genes are TRBV5-1 and TRBJ2-2, with TRBD1 matching 11 bases. The CDR3 consists of 16 residues. Germline-derived CDR1 and CDR2 are SGHRS and YFSETQ. V shed 4 bases, J shed 3 bases, and the junction held 5 bases outside the gene matches. The CDR3 is CASSQGQGADTGELFF. Written as DNA, the CDR3 is TGCGCCAGCAGCCAAGGACAGGGGGCCGACACCGGGGAGCTGTTTTTT. The full variable domain, in which reference TRBV5-1 and TRBJ2-2 provide the parts outside the CDR3, is KAGVTQTPRYLIKTRGQQVTLSCSPISGHRSVSWYQQTPGQGLQFLFEYFSETQRNKGNFPGRFSGRQFSNSRSEMNVSTLELGDSALYLCASSQGQGADTGELFFGEGSRLTVL.

The gene calls are TRBV7-2 and TRBJ1-1; 9 nucleotides match TRBD1. The CDR3 consists of 14 residues. With 5 bases clipped from V and 6 bases from J, the junction kept 7 bases outside the gene matches. Germline CDR1 and CDR2: SGHTA and FQGNSA. The CDR3 here is CASSAGTGRAEAFF. CDR3 bases: TGTGCCAGCAGCGCCGGGACAGGGCGGGCTGAAGCTTTCTTT.